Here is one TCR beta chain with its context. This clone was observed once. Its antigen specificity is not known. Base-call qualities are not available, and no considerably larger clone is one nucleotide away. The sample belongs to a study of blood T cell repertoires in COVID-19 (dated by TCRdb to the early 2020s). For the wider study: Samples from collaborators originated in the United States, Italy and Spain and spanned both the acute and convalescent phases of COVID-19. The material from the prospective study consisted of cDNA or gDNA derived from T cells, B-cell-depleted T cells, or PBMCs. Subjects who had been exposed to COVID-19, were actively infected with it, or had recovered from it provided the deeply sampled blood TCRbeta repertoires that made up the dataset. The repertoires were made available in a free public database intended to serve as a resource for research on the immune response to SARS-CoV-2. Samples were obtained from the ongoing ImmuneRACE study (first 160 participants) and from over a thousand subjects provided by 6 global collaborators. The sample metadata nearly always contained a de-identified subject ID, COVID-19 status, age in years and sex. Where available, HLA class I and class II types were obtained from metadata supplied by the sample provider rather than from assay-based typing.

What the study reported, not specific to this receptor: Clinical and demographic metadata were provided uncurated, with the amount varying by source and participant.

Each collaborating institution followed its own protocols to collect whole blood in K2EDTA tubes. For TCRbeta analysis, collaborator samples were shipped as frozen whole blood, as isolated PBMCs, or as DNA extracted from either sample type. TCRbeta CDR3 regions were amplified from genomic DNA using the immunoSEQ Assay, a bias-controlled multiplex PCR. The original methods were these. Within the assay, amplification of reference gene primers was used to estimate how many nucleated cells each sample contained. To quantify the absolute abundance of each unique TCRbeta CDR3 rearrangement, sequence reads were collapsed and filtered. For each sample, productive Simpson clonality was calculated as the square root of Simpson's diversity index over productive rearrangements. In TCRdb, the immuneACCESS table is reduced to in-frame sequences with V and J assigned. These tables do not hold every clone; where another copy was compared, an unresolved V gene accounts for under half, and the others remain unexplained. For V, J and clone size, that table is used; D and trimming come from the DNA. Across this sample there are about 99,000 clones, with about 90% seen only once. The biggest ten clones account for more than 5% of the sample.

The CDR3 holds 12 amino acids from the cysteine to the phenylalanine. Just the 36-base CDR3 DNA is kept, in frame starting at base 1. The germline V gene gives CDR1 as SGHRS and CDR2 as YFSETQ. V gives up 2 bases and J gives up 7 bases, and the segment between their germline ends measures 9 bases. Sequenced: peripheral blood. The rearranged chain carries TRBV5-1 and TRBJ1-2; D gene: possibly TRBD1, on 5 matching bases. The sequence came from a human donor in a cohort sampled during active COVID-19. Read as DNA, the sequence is TGCGCCAGCAGCTTTGACAGAGCTGGCTACACCTTC. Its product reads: CASSFDRAGYTF.